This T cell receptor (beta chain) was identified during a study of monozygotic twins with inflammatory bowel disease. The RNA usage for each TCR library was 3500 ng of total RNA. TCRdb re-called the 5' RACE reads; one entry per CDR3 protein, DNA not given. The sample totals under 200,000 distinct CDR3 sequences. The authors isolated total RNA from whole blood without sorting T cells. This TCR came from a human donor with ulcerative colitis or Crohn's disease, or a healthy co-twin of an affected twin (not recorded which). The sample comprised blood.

CDR3 residues: CASSSPGPFYNEQFF. This chain connects TRBV28 to TRBJ2-1; TCRdb's assignment of TRBD2 cannot be checked, as there is no DNA. The germline V gene has CDR1 MDHEN and CDR2 SYDVKM. The CDR3 loop spans 15 amino acids.